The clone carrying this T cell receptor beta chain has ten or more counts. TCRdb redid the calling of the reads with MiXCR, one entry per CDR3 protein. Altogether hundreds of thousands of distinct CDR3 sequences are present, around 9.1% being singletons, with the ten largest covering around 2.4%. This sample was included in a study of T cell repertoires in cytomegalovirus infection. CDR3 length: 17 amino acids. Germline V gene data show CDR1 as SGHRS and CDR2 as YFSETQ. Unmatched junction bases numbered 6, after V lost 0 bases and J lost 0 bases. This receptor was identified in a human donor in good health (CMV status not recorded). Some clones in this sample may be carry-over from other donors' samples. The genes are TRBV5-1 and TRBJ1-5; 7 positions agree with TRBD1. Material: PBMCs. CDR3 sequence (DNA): TGCGCCAGCAGCTTGGAGCCGACAGGGTCTAGCAATCAGCCCCAGCATTTT. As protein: CASSLEPTGSSNQPQHF.